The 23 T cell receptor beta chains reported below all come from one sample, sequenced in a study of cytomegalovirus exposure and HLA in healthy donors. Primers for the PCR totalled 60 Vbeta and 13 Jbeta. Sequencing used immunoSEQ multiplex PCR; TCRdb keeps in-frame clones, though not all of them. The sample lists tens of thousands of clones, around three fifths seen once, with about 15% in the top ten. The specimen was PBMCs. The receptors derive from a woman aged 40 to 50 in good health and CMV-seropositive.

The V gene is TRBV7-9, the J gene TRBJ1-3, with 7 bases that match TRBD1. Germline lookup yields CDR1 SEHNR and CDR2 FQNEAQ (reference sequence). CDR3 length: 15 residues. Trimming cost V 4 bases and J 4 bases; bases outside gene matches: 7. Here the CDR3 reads CASSSLTGAGNTIYF. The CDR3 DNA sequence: TGTGCCAGCAGCTCTCTTACAGGGGCCGGAAACACCATATATTTT.

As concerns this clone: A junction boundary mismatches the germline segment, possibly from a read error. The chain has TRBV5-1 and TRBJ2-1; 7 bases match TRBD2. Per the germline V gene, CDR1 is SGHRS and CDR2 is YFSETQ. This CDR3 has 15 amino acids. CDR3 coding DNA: TGCGCCAGCAGCTTCGATAGCGGGTCCTTCAATGAGCAGTTCTTC. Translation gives CASSFDSGSFNEQFF.

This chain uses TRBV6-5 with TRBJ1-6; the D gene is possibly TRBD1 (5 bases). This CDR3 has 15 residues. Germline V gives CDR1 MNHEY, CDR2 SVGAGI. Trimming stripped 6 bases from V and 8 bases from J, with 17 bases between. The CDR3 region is CASSYVEGADSPLHF. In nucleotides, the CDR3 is TGTGCCAGCAGCTACGTGGAAGGGGCTGATTCACCCCTCCACTTT.

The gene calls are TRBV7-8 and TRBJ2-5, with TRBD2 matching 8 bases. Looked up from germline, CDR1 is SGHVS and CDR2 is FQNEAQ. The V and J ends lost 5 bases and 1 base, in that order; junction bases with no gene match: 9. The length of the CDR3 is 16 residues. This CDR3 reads CASSPGASGRQETQYF. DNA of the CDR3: TGTGCCAGCAGCCCAGGGGCTAGCGGGCGCCAAGAGACCCAGTACTTC.

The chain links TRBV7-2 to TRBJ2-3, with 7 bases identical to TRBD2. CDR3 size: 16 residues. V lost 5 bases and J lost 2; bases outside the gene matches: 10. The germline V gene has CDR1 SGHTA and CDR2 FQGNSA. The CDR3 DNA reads TGTGCCAGCAGCCCCCAGCAGCTAGCGGTCACAGATACGCAGTATTTT. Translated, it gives CASSPQQLAVTDTQYF.

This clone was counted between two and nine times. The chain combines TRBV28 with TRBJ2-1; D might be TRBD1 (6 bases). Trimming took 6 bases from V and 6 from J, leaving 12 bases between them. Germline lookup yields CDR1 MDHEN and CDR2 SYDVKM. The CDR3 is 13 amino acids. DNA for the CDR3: TGTGCCAGCAGGTTTCGGGACATCAATGAGCAGTTCTTC. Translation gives CASRFRDINEQFF.

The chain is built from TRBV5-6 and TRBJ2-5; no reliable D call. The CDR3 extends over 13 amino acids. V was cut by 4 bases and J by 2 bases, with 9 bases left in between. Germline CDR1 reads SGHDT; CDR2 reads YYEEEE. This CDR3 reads CASSAARQETQYF. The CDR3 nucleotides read TGTGCCAGCAGCGCAGCGCGGCAAGAGACCCAGTACTTC.

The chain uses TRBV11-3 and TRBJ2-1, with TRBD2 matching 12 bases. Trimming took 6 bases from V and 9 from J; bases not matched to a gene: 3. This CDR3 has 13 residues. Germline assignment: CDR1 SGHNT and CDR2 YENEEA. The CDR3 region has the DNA TGTGCCAGCAGTCGGACTAGCGGGACTGAGCAGTTCTTC. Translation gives CASSRTSGTEQFF.

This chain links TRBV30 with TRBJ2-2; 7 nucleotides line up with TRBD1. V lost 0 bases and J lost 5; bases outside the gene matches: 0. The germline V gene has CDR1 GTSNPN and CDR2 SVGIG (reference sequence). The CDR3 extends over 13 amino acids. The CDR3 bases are TGTGCCTGGAGTGTACAGGGGACCGGGGAGCTGTTTTTT. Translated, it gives CAWSVQGTGELFF. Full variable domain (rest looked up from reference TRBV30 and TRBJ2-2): SQTIHQWPATLVQPVGSPLSLECTVEGTSNPNLYWYRQAAGRGLQLLFYSVGIGQISSEVPQNLSASRPQDRQFILSSKKLLLSDSGFYLCAWSVQGTGELFFGEGSRLTVL.

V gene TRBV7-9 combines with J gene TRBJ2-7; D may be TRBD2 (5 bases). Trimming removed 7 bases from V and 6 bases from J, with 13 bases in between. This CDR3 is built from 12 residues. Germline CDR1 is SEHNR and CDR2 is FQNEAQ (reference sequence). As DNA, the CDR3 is TGTGCCAGCACCCCAGGAGGATCCGAGCAGTACTTC. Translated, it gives CASTPGGSEQYF. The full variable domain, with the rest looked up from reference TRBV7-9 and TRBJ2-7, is DTGVSQNPRHKITKRGQNVTFRCDPISEHNRLYWYRQTLGQGPEFLTYFQNEAQLEKSRLLSDRFSAERPKGSFSTLEIQRTEQGDSAMYLCASTPGGSEQYFGPGTRLTVT.

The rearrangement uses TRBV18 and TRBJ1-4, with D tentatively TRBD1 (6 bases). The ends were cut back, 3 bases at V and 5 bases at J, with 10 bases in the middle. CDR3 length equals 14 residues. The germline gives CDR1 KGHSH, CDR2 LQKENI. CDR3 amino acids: CASSPDRLNEKLFF. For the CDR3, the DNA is TGTGCCAGCTCACCCGACAGGCTAAATGAAAAACTGTTTTTT. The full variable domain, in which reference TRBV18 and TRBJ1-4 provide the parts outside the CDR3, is NAGVMQNPRHLVRRRGQEARLRCSPMKGHSHVYWYRQLPEEGLKFMVYLQKENIIDESGMPKERFSAEFPKEGPSILRIQQVVRGDSAAYFCASSPDRLNEKLFFGSGTQLSVL.

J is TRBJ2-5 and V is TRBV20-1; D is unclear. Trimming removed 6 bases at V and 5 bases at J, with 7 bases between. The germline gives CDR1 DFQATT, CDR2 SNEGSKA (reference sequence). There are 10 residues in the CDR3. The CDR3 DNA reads TGCAGTGCCTACAGCGAGACCCAGTACTTC. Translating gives CSAYSETQYF.

CDR3 nucleotide sequence: TGTGCCAGCAGCTCCCCGGGACAGGTTATTGCCTACGAGCAGTACTTC. It translates to CASSSPGQVIAYEQYF. The rearrangement joins TRBV5-8 to TRBJ2-7; 8 positions match TRBD1. Per the germline V gene, CDR1 is SGHTS and CDR2 is YDEGEE. The CDR3 contains 16 residues. V shed 3 bases, J shed 2 bases, and the junction held 10 bases outside the gene matches. The full variable domain, rest sourced from reference TRBV5-8 and TRBJ2-7, is EAGVTQSPTHLIKTRGQQATLRCSPISGHTSVYWYQQALGLGLQFLLWYDEGEERNRGNFPPRFSGRQFPNYSSELNVNALELEDSALYLCASSSPGQVIAYEQYFGPGTRLTVT.

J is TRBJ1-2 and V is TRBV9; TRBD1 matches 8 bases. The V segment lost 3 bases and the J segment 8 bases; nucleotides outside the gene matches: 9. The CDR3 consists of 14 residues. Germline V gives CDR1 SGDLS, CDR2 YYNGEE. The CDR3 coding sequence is TGTGCCAGCAGCGCAGGGGACAGGACGCAAGGCTACACCTTC. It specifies CASSAGDRTQGYTF.

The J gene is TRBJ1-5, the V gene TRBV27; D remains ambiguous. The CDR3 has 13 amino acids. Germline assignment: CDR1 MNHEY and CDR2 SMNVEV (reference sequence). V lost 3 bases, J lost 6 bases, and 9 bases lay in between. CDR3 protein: CASSFTVLQPQHF. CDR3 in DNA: TGTGCCAGCAGTTTTACAGTTCTTCAGCCCCAGCATTTT.

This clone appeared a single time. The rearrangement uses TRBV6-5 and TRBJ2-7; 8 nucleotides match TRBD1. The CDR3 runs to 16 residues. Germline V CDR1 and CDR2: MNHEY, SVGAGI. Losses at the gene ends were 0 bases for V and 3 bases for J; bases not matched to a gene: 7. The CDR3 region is CASSYSKAGGGYEQYF. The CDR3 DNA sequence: TGTGCCAGCAGTTACTCGAAGGCAGGGGGCGGCTACGAGCAGTACTTC.

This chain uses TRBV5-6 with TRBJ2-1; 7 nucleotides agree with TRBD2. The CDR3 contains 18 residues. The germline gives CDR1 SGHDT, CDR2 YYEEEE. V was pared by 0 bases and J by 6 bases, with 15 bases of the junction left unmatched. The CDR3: CASSLELDHGGGRNEQFF. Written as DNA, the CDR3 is TGTGCCAGCAGCTTGGAGCTTGATCACGGGGGAGGGCGCAATGAGCAGTTCTTC.

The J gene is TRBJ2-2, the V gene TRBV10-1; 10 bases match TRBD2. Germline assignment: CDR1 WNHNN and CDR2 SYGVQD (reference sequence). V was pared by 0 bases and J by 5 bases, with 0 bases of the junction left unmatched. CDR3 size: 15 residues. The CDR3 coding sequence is TGCGCCAGCAGTGAGTCGGGACTAGCGACCGGGGAGCTGTTTTTT. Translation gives CASSESGLATGELFF.

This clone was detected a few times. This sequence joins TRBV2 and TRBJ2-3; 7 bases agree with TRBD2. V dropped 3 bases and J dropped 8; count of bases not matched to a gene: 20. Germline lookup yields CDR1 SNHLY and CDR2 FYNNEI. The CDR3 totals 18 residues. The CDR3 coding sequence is TGTGCCAGCAGTGAGTCTCATACCCTAGCGGCAACCGGGGGTACGCAGTATTTT. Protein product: CASSESHTLAATGGTQYF. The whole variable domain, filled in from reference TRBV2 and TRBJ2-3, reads EPEVTQTPSHQVTQMGQEVILRCVPISNHLYFYWYRQILGQKVEFLVSFYNNEISEKSEIFDDQFSVERPDGSNFTLKIRSTKLEDSAMYFCASSESHTLAATGGTQYFGPGTRLTVL.

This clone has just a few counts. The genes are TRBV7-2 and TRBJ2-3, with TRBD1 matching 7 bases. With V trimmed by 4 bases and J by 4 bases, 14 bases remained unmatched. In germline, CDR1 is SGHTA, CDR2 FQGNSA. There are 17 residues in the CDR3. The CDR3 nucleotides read TGTGCCAGCAGCTCCTTAAACAGGGGTTCAGGTGCAGATACGCAGTATTTT. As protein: CASSSLNRGSGADTQYF.

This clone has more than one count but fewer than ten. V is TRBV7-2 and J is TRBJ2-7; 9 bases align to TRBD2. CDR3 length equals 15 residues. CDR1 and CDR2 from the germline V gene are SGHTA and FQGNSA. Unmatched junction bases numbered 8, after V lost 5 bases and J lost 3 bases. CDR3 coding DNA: TGTGCCAGCAGCCCTAGCGGGACCCCGGTCTACGAGCAGTACTTC. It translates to CASSPSGTPVYEQYF.

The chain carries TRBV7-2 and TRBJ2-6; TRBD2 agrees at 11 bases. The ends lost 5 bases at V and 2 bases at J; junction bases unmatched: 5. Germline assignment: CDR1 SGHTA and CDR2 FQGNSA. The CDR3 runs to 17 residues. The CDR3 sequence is CASSPRLAGTGANVLTF. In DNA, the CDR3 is TGTGCCAGCAGCCCTCGACTAGCGGGAACTGGGGCCAACGTCCTGACTTTC.

CDR3 amino acids: CASSEGLANSYEQYF. In nucleotides, the CDR3 is TGTGCCAGCAGTGAAGGGCTAGCGAACTCCTACGAGCAGTACTTC. The V and J genes are TRBV25-1 and TRBJ2-5, with TRBD2 as a possible D gene (6 bases). The DNA end is a closer match to TRBJ2-7, so the J assignment may be wrong. The germline V gene has CDR1 MGHDK and CDR2 SYGVNS. The CDR3 is 15 amino acids.